Presented here are 23 T cell receptor beta chains from one specimen sequenced in a study of blood T cell repertoires in COVID-19. Sequenced by immunoSEQ multiplex PCR; TCRdb stores in-frame clones only, minus some. The sample includes about 120,000 clones, about three quarters seen only once; the top ten take around 0.9%. Material for sequencing was peripheral blood. These receptors all stem from a human donor with acute or convalescent COVID-19. The donor label of this sample is uncertain.

The rearrangement joins TRBV2 to TRBJ1-2, with D unresolved. Trimming removed 9 bases from V and 7 bases from J, with 21 bases in between. Germline V gene data show CDR1 as SNHLY and CDR2 as FYNNEI. The CDR3 is made up of 14 amino acids. The CDR3 DNA follows: TGTGCCAGTGTCCGGTATCTCCAACGATCTGGCTACACCTTC. Translating it yields CASVRYLQRSGYTF.

This chain joins TRBV5-1 and TRBJ2-3; D perhaps matches TRBD1 (6 bases). V was clipped by 0 bases and J by 2 bases, with 13 bases between them. CDR1 is SGHRS and CDR2 is YFSETQ in the germline V gene. The CDR3 is 16 amino acids. CDR3 loop: CASSLEGGQSTDTQYF. The CDR3 coding sequence is TGCGCCAGCAGCTTGGAAGGGGGACAATCCACAGATACGCAGTATTTT.

The J gene is TRBJ2-1, the V gene TRBV9; D not certain. This CDR3 is built from 15 residues. Germline CDR1 SGDLS, CDR2 YYNGEE. V was clipped by 0 bases and J by 0 bases, with 7 bases between them. CDR3 sequence reads: CASSVAPSSYNEQFF. The CDR3, as DNA: TGTGCCAGCAGCGTAGCACCTAGCTCCTACAATGAGCAGTTCTTC.

V and J are TRBV5-1 and TRBJ1-2, with TRBD1 as a possible D gene (6 bases). CDR3 size: 15 residues. The germline gives CDR1 SGHRS, CDR2 YFSETQ. V was trimmed by 4 bases and J by 6 bases, leaving 19 bases between them. The CDR3 region has the DNA TGCGCCAGCAGCGGGACTACAGGGAATGTCGATGGCTACACCTTC. Amino acid sequence: CASSGTTGNVDGYTF. Variable domain in full (rest from reference TRBV5-1 and TRBJ1-2): KAGVTQTPRYLIKTRGQQVTLSCSPISGHRSVSWYQQTPGQGLQFLFEYFSETQRNKGNFPGRFSGRQFSNSRSEMNVSTLELGDSALYLCASSGTTGNVDGYTFGSGTRLTVV.

This chain links TRBV27 with TRBJ1-6; 8 nucleotides agree with TRBD1. Unmatched junction bases numbered 7, after V lost 4 bases and J lost 8 bases. Germline V gene lookup returns CDR1 MNHEY and CDR2 SMNVEV (reference sequence). The CDR3 contains 15 residues. Here the CDR3 reads CASSSSGGVDSPLHF. The CDR3 region has the DNA TGTGCCAGCAGTTCCTCAGGGGGCGTAGATTCACCCCTCCACTTT.

This chain links TRBV28 with TRBJ1-2; 8 nucleotides match TRBD1. This CDR3 spans 12 amino acids. CDR1 is MDHEN and CDR2 is SYDVKM in the germline V gene. V shed 6 bases, J shed 5 bases, and the junction held 2 bases outside the gene matches. CDR3 in amino acids: CASRDRVYGYTF. CDR3 DNA: TGTGCCAGCAGGGACAGGGTTTATGGCTACACCTTC.

The table lists this clone with many counts. This sequence joins TRBV11-2 and TRBJ1-3; 8 nucleotides match TRBD1. Germline assignment: CDR1 SGHAT and CDR2 FQNNGV. V lost 3 bases and J lost 6; bases outside the gene matches: 1. This CDR3 is built from 13 residues. The CDR3 nucleotides are TGTGCCAGCAGCTTCCAGGGGGCAAACACCATATATTTT. It codes for CASSFQGANTIYF.

This clone was picked up one time. The CDR3 DNA follows: TGTGCCAGCAGCTTAGATTGGCATGAGCAGTTCTTC. Translating gives CASSLDWHEQFF. The chain couples TRBV7-8 to TRBJ2-1, with D uncertain. Trimming pared 1 base from V and 8 bases from J, leaving 6 bases between. Germline V gene lookup returns CDR1 SGHVS and CDR2 FQNEAQ. This CDR3 spans 12 amino acids.

This clone was found many times. The chain joins TRBV9 to TRBJ2-2, with 7 bases matching TRBD2. CDR1 is SGDLS and CDR2 is YYNGEE in the germline V gene. The CDR3 extends over 15 amino acids. V gave up 3 bases and J gave up 5 bases; unmatched junction bases: 7. The CDR3 here is CASSAPAGLTGELFF. DNA for the CDR3: TGTGCCAGCAGCGCCCCAGCGGGACTAACCGGGGAGCTGTTTTTT. Full variable domain (rest looked up from reference TRBV9 and TRBJ2-2): DSGVTQTPKHLITATGQRVTLRCSPRSGDLSVYWYQQSLDQGLQFLIQYYNGEERAKGNILERFSAQQFPDLHSELNLSSLELGDSALYFCASSAPAGLTGELFFGEGSRLTVL.

The V and J genes are TRBV19 and TRBJ1-5; D perhaps matches TRBD1 (5 bases). V lost 5 bases and J lost 2, with 13 bases in between. This CDR3 comprises 15 residues. The germline V gene has CDR1 LNHDA and CDR2 SQIVND (reference sequence). CDR3 DNA: TGTGCCAGTAGTGCGCCTGGGGCGCGCAATCAGCCCCAGCATTTT. Its translation is CASSAPGARNQPQHF.

This clone was observed a single time. The chain is built from TRBV7-9 and TRBJ2-2; 11 nucleotides agree with TRBD1. V shed 3 bases, J shed 4 bases, and the junction held 10 bases outside the gene matches. CDR3 length equals 18 residues. From germline, CDR1 is SEHNR and CDR2 FQNEAQ (reference sequence). CDR3 coding DNA: TGTGCCAGCAGCTTTAGGGGAGGACAGGGGGCGTTCACCGGGGAGCTGTTTTTT. Translating it yields CASSFRGGQGAFTGELFF.

This chain uses TRBV3-1 (or the pseudogene TRBV3-2) with TRBJ2-7; no definite D call. Germline CDR1 LGHDT, CDR2 YNNKEL (reference sequence). The CDR3 spans 11 residues. The V end lost 2 bases, the J end lost 3 bases, and 2 bases lay between the germline ends. CDR3 coding DNA: TGTGCCAGCAGCCAATACTACGAGCAGTACTTC. Residues: CASSQYYEQYF.

The CDR3 DNA reads as TGTGCCAGCAGTTTAGCGGGGCTCGAGCAGTACTTC. Its translation is CASSLAGLEQYF. The V call is TRBV6-5, the J call TRBJ2-7, with 8 bases aligning to TRBD2. CDR1 and CDR2 from the germline V gene are MNHEY and SVGAGI. With 4 bases clipped from V and 6 bases from J, the junction kept 2 bases outside the gene matches. This CDR3 spans 12 amino acids.

This chain uses TRBV7-8 with TRBJ1-6; D uncertain. The CDR3 consists of 18 residues. Germline V gives CDR1 SGHVS, CDR2 FQNEAQ. Trimming stripped 5 bases from V and 0 bases from J, with 17 bases between. Written as DNA, the CDR3 is TGTGCCAGCAGCCCTCAAATGGCGAGGAGCTCCTATAATTCACCCCTCCACTTT. It is translated as CASSPQMARSSYNSPLHF. The full variable domain, rest sourced from reference TRBV7-8 and TRBJ1-6, is GAGVSQSPRYKVAKRGQDVALRCDPISGHVSLFWYQQALGQGPEFLTYFQNEAQLDKSGLPSDRFFAERPEGSVSTLKIQRTQQEDSAVYLCASSPQMARSSYNSPLHFGNGTRLTVT.

V gene TRBV2 combines with J gene TRBJ2-6; D call uncertain. The CDR3 is made up of 15 amino acids. Germline lookup yields CDR1 SNHLY and CDR2 FYNNEI. Trimming pared 5 bases from V and 4 bases from J, leaving 12 bases between. CDR3 residues: CASSPSSGGANVLTF. The CDR3 DNA follows: TGTGCCAGCAGTCCTTCCTCAGGAGGGGCCAACGTCCTGACTTTC. Using reference TRBV2 and TRBJ2-6 for the parts outside the CDR3, the full variable domain is EPEVTQTPSHQVTQMGQEVILRCVPISNHLYFYWYRQILGQKVEFLVSFYNNEISEKSEIFDDQFSVERPDGSNFTLKIRSTKLEDSAMYFCASSPSSGGANVLTFGAGSRLTVL.

This clone appeared once. The V call is TRBV4-1, the J call TRBJ1-5; a possible D gene is TRBD1 (6 bases). The CDR3 loop spans 14 amino acids. V shed 1 base and J shed 2 bases, with 6 bases lying between them. Looked up from germline, CDR1 is MGHRA and CDR2 is YSYEKL. The CDR3 DNA follows: TGCGCCAGCAGCCAAGGGACAGGCAATCAGCCCCAGCATTTT. This encodes CASSQGTGNQPQHF.

The rearrangement uses TRBV9 and TRBJ1-1, with TRBD1 as a possible D gene (6 bases). CDR3 length equals 14 residues. Per germline, CDR1 SGDLS and CDR2 YYNGEE. Trimming stripped 0 bases from V and 7 bases from J, with 13 bases between. The CDR3 sequence is CASSVGGGDLEAFF. DNA for the CDR3: TGTGCCAGCAGCGTAGGAGGGGGGGACCTTGAAGCTTTCTTT.

The rearrangement joins TRBV4-1 to TRBJ2-3; 7 bases fit TRBD2. The CDR3 has 14 residues. The germline V gene encodes CDR1 MGHRA and CDR2 YSYEKL. V dropped 0 bases and J dropped 7; count of bases not matched to a gene: 4. The CDR3 sequence is CASSQESGVNTQYF. The CDR3, as DNA: TGCGCCAGCAGCCAAGAAAGCGGGGTTAATACGCAGTATTTT.

This sequence joins TRBV5-1 and TRBJ2-2, with D possibly being TRBD2 (6 bases). Germline lookup yields CDR1 SGHRS and CDR2 YFSETQ. The CDR3 covers 15 residues. V lost 3 bases and J 1 base, leaving 10 bases between the germline ends. The CDR3 nucleotides read TGCGCCAGCAGCTCGGGGGAACTGAACACCGGGGAGCTGTTTTTT. Residues: CASSSGELNTGELFF.

The V call is TRBV6-5, the J call TRBJ1-6, with TRBD1 as a possible D gene (6 bases). Trimming removed 0 bases at V and 9 bases at J, with 9 bases between. The CDR3 runs to 14 residues. The germline V gene has CDR1 MNHEY and CDR2 SVGAGI. This CDR3 is CASSYSGGRSPLHF. The CDR3 DNA reads as TGTGCCAGCAGTTACTCGGGGGGGCGTTCACCCCTCCACTTT.

The gene calls are TRBV3-1 (or the pseudogene TRBV3-2) and TRBJ1-2, with 7 bases aligning to TRBD1. Germline-derived CDR1 and CDR2 are LGHDT and YNNKEL (reference sequence). CDR3 length equals 14 residues. The V segment lost 6 bases and the J segment 8 bases; nucleotides outside the gene matches: 12. This chain's CDR3 is CASSYPGGSEGYTF. For the CDR3, the DNA is TGTGCCAGCAGTTATCCAGGGGGGTCGGAGGGCTACACCTTC.

The chain links TRBV25-1 to TRBJ2-2; no firm D call. CDR3 length equals 11 residues. V lost 6 bases and J 7 bases, leaving 6 bases between the germline ends. Per germline, CDR1 MGHDK and CDR2 SYGVNS. CDR3 coding DNA: TGTGCCAGCAGCCAATTCGGGGAGCTGTTTTTT. Protein: CASSQFGELFF.

The chain couples TRBV2 to TRBJ2-1, with D perhaps TRBD2 (6 bases). Trimming removed 7 bases at V and 4 bases at J, with 14 bases between. The CDR3 extends over 14 amino acids. Germline lookup yields CDR1 SNHLY and CDR2 FYNNEI. CDR3 sequence reads: CASILGTPYNEQFF. CDR3 in DNA: TGTGCCAGCATCCTCGGGACTCCTTACAATGAGCAGTTCTTC.